These T cell receptor beta chains were read from a single sample in a study of blood T cell repertoires in COVID-19. The repertoire was sequenced with immunoSEQ multiplex PCR; TCRdb's copy has only in-frame clones and lacks some. The table lists roughly 420,000 clones, roughly 90% of them singletons. The sample comprised PBMCs or T cells enriched from blood (not recorded which). The receptors originated from a woman in her twenties or thirties with acute COVID-19. CDR3s leave out the opening cysteine and the closing phenylalanine or tryptophan. Fields, in order: J gene, D gene, V gene, CDR3 protein. A D gene is named only where the DNA matches it firmly.

j_gene: TRBJ1-1
d_gene: .
v_gene: TRBV6-5
CDR3aa: ASLSGSGETEAF

j_gene: TRBJ2-1
d_gene: .
v_gene: TRBV4-1
CDR3aa: ASSQEQMRGPDLYNEQF

j_gene: TRBJ1-5
d_gene: .
v_gene: TRBV2
CDR3aa: ASSERQRDQPQH

j_gene: TRBJ1-6
d_gene: .
v_gene: TRBV19
CDR3aa: ASSISTVYNSPLH

j_gene: TRBJ2-1
d_gene: TRBD2
v_gene: TRBV4-1
CDR3aa: ASSLGLAGNEQF

j_gene: TRBJ2-6
d_gene: TRBD1
v_gene: TRBV3-1/TRBV3-2
CDR3aa: ASSPGQGVYSGANVLT

j_gene: TRBJ2-5
d_gene: .
v_gene: TRBV10-2
CDR3aa: ASSESGAIRKETQY

j_gene: TRBJ1-6
d_gene: .
v_gene: TRBV6-6
CDR3aa: ASSYDGNSPLH

j_gene: TRBJ1-1
d_gene: .
v_gene: TRBV10-2
CDR3aa: ASSGTTTGNTEAF

j_gene: TRBJ2-3
d_gene: .
v_gene: TRBV6-5
CDR3aa: ASSRDNPLTDTQY

j_gene: TRBJ1-1
d_gene: .
v_gene: TRBV20-1
CDR3aa: SASVVNTEAF

j_gene: TRBJ2-3
d_gene: .
v_gene: TRBV5-1
CDR3aa: ASSLGRTTLGTSTDTQY

j_gene: TRBJ2-1
d_gene: .
v_gene: TRBV9
CDR3aa: ASSGIGGDSYNEQF

j_gene: TRBJ1-5
d_gene: TRBD1
v_gene: TRBV7-2
CDR3aa: ASSLSGQGNQPQH

j_gene: TRBJ1-5
d_gene: .
v_gene: TRBV7-2
CDR3aa: ASSLTGDSQPQH

j_gene: TRBJ1-4
d_gene: TRBD1
v_gene: TRBV19
CDR3aa: ASRNRGQANEKLF